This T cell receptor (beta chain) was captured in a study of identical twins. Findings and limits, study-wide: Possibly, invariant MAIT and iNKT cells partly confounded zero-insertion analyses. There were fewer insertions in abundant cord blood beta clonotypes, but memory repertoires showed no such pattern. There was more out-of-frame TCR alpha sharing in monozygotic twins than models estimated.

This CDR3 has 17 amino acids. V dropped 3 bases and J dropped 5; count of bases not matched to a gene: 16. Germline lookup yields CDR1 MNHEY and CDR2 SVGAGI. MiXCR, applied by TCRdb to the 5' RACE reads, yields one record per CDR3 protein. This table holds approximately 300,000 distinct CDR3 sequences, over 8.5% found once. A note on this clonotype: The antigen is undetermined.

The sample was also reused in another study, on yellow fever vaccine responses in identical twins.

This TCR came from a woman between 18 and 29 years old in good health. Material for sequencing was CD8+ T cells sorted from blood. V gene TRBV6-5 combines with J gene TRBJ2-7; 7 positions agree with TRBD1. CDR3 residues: CASSYSPTPDRDDEQYF. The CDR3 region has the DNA TGTGCCAGCAGTTATTCACCTACTCCAGACAGGGACGACGAGCAGTACTTC.